The clone carrying this T cell receptor beta chain was seen a handful of times. TCRdb keeps only in-frame clones here, not all; method: immunoSEQ multiplex PCR. In the table there are around 83,000 clones, under 95% of which are singletons. The CDR3 loop spans 17 amino acids. Per germline, CDR1 SGHRS and CDR2 YFSETQ. V trimming: 4 bases; J trimming: 3 bases; junction bases outside the gene matches: 11. The data were obtained in a study of T cell changes during pregnancy in multiple sclerosis. This specimen was CD4+ T cells from peripheral blood mononuclear cells, taken in the second trimester of pregnancy. This clonotype was sampled from a female donor with multiple sclerosis, enrolled in a pregnancy study. V gene TRBV5-1 combines with J gene TRBJ1-5, with TRBD1 identical over 9 bases. In nucleotides, the CDR3 is TGCGCCAGCAGCCCTGAAACCGGGACAGGGCACAATCAGCCCCAGCATTTT. It codes for CASSPETGTGHNQPQHF.